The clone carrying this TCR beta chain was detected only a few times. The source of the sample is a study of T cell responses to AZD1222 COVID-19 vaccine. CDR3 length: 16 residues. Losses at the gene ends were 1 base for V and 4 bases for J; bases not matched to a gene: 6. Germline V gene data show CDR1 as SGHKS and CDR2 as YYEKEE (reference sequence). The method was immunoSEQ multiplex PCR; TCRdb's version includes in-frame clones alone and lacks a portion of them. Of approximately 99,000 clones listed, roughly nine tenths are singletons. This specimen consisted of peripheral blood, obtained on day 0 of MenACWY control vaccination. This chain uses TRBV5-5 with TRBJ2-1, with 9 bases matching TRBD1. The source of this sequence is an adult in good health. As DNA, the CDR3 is TGTGCCAGCAGCTTGACCGGGACAGGGTCTTACAATGAGCAGTTCTTC. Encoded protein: CASSLTGTGSYNEQFF. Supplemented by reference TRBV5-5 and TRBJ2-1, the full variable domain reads DAGVTQSPTHLIKTRGQQVTLRCSPISGHKSVSWYQQVLGQGPQFIFQYYEKEERGRGNFPDRFSARQFPNYSSELNVNALLLGDSALYLCASSLTGTGSYNEQFFGPGTRLTVL.